This entry features one T cell receptor beta chain sequence. Its specificity is not known. This record belongs to a study of OX40 agonist ivuxolimab in advanced cancers. Overall study: Ivuxolimab is an agonistic anti-OX40 (CD134) antibody, and patients were treated with it. General study points: Dose levels from 0.1 to 3.0 mg/kg saw CD4+ and CD8+ blood T cells expand clonally by week 6.

CDR1 is MDHEN, CDR2 SYDVKM, per germline. The ends lost 5 bases at V and 2 bases at J; junction bases unmatched: 7. The CDR3 is 16 residues long. Sequencing used immunoSEQ multiplex PCR; TCRdb keeps in-frame clones, though not all of them. The sample contains under 40,000 clones, about 83% of which appear only once. This receptor was obtained from an adult with an advanced solid tumor such as melanoma, head and neck, liver or kidney cancer. This chain links TRBV28 with TRBJ2-7, with TRBD2 matching 12 bases. Sample: CD4+ or CD8+ T cells sorted from blood, taken in a trial of the OX40 agonist ivuxolimab. Written as DNA, the CDR3 is TGTGCCAGCAGTCCGGCGACTAGCGGGAGCCCCTACGAGCAGTACTTC. Amino acids: CASSPATSGSPYEQYF. Variable domain in full (rest from reference TRBV28 and TRBJ2-7): DVKVTQSSRYLVKRTGEKVFLECVQDMDHENMFWYRQDPGLGLRLIYFSYDVKMKEKGDIPEGYSVSREKKERFSLILESASTNQTSMYLCASSPATSGSPYEQYFGPGTRLTVT.